Each of the 32 T cell receptor beta chains below was sequenced from the same sample in a study of cytomegalovirus exposure and HLA in healthy donors. 13 Jbeta primers and 60 Vbeta primers were used for the PCR. This table comes from immunoSEQ multiplex PCR, and its TCRdb copy is limited to in-frame clones, with some not included. This sample has hundreds of thousands of clones; about 80% occur once, and the top ten carry approximately 0.6%. The sample was PBMCs. All receptors derive from a man aged 18 to 29 in good health and CMV-seronegative.

The count of this clone is one. J is TRBJ1-5 and V is TRBV4-1; 7 bases fit TRBD1. Germline loops: CDR1 MGHRA, CDR2 YSYEKL. The CDR3 has 15 amino acids. Germline trimming cut 0 bases from V and 2 bases from J; bases unmatched to any gene: 1. The DNA of the CDR3 is TGCGCCAGCAGCCAAGATACAGGGGGCAATCAGCCCCAGCATTTT. Protein sequence: CASSQDTGGNQPQHF.

This clone occurred a few times. The genes are TRBV10-1 and TRBJ1-6, with no clear D. The CDR3 covers 15 residues. Germline V gene sequence: CDR1 WNHNN, CDR2 SYGVQD (reference sequence). Trimming shortened V by 8 bases and J by 9 bases, and 20 bases separated the two germline ends. Here the CDR3 reads CASAQIGRTPSPLHF. CDR3 bases: TGCGCCAGCGCACAAATAGGGAGGACTCCTTCACCCCTCCACTTT.

The rearrangement joins TRBV6-1 to TRBJ1-5; D possibly corresponds to TRBD1 (6 bases). The CDR3 has 15 residues. V was pared by 6 bases and J by 6 bases, with 18 bases between. Germline V gene lookup returns CDR1 MNHNS and CDR2 SASEGT. CDR3 coding DNA: TGTGCCAGCAGCCTCGGGACAATTTTGGGTCAGCCCCAGCATTTT. Translation: CASSLGTILGQPQHF.

A remark on this clone: One end of the junction is discordant with germline, which a read error may explain. This chain links TRBV5-1 with TRBJ1-2; 9 positions match TRBD1. This CDR3 is built from 14 residues. Per germline, CDR1 SGHRS and CDR2 YFSETQ. In nucleotides, the CDR3 is TGCGCCAGCAACTTGGGACAGGGTCTTTATGGCTACACCTTC. Encoded protein: CASNLGQGLYGYTF.

The chain combines TRBV4-1 with TRBJ1-2, with D tentatively TRBD1 (6 bases). The CDR3 contains 14 residues. The V gene lost 1 base and the J gene lost 2 bases, with 8 bases spanning the gap. Germline V gene lookup returns CDR1 MGHRA and CDR2 YSYEKL. CDR3 nucleotides: TGCGCCAGCAGCCAAGGGGGGCTAAACTATGGCTACACCTTC. Its protein product is CASSQGGLNYGYTF.

The rearrangement links TRBV5-1 to TRBJ2-7; 8 bases line up with TRBD2. Germline V gene lookup returns CDR1 SGHRS and CDR2 YFSETQ. Trimming at V came to 0 bases and at J to 4 bases, leaving 6 bases not matched to a gene. This CDR3 spans 15 amino acids. The chain's CDR3 is CASSLVAGGEYEQYF. DNA of the CDR3: TGCGCCAGCAGCTTGGTTGCGGGAGGAGAGTACGAGCAGTACTTC.

The J gene is TRBJ2-1, the V gene TRBV29-1; D unclear. This CDR3 is 16 amino acids long. The germline V gene has CDR1 SQVTM and CDR2 ANQGSEA. The V end lost 0 bases, the J end lost 0 bases, and 12 bases lay between the germline ends. The CDR3 nucleotides read TGCAGCGTTGAAGATCCGGAGACTTCCTCCTACAATGAGCAGTTCTTC. Translated, it gives CSVEDPETSSYNEQFF.

This clone appeared a few times. The V gene is TRBV6-5, the J gene TRBJ2-7; 7 bases map to TRBD1. CDR3 length: 16 residues. V lost 0 bases, J lost 5 bases, and 10 bases stayed unmatched. CDR1 is MNHEY and CDR2 is SVGAGI in the germline V gene. CDR3 coding DNA: TGTGCCAGCAGTTACTCAGTAAGACAGGGACCCCACGAGCAGTACTTC. The encoded protein is CASSYSVRQGPHEQYF.

The CDR3 region has the DNA TGTGCCTGGAGTGGACGGTCAGGGGTACAGACCCAGTACTTC. Translated: CAWSGRSGVQTQYF. The chain has TRBV30 and TRBJ2-5; the D gene is possibly TRBD1 (6 bases). V shed 1 base and J shed 6 bases, with 15 bases lying between them. The CDR3 covers 14 residues. Germline loops: CDR1 GTSNPN, CDR2 SVGIG (reference sequence). The variable domain in full, completed from reference TRBV30 and TRBJ2-5, reads SQTIHQWPATLVQPVGSPLSLECTVEGTSNPNLYWYRQAAGRGLQLLFYSVGIGQISSEVPQNLSASRPQDRQFILSSKKLLLSDSGFYLCAWSGRSGVQTQYFGPGTRLLVL.

The V gene is TRBV29-1, the J gene TRBJ1-1; 9 bases are a match to TRBD1. CDR1 and CDR2 from the germline V gene are SQVTM and ANQGSEA. The length of the CDR3 is 13 residues. V trimming: 5 bases; J trimming: 6 bases; junction bases outside the gene matches: 7. CDR3 DNA sequence: TGCAGCGTTTACACACAGGGGGCCCCTGAAGCTTTCTTT. As protein: CSVYTQGAPEAFF.

The chain has TRBV6-5 and TRBJ2-7, with TRBD1 as a possible D gene (5 bases). The CDR3 extends over 16 amino acids. With 0 bases removed from V and 2 bases from J, the gap between germline ends came to 14 bases. From germline, CDR1 is MNHEY and CDR2 SVGAGI. CDR3 sequence (DNA): TGTGCCAGCAGTTACTCGGTGGCCCAGGGCCCCTACGAGCAGTACTTC. Residues: CASSYSVAQGPYEQYF.

Concerning this clone itself: Its ends do not fully match the called genes, so a read error is possible. This chain connects TRBV28 to TRBJ2-7, with TRBD2 identical over 14 bases. Germline values: CDR1 MDHEN, CDR2 SYDVKM. The CDR3 runs to 16 residues. CDR3 sequence reads: CASSHDTGTSGSMSNF. CDR3 DNA sequence: TGTGCCAGCAGCCACGACACCGGGACTAGCGGGAGTATGTCGAACTTC.

The CDR3 region is CASSLRNTEAFF. CDR3 nucleotide sequence: TGTGCCAGCAGTCTACGGAACACTGAAGCTTTCTTT. The chain uses TRBV6-5 and TRBJ1-1, with unresolved D. Germline V gene lookup returns CDR1 MNHEY and CDR2 SVGAGI. This CDR3 comprises 12 residues. With 5 bases removed from V and 1 base from J, the gap between germline ends came to 5 bases.

The chain employs TRBV25-1 and TRBJ1-2; D is unresolved. Per germline, CDR1 MGHDK and CDR2 SYGVNS. CDR3 length: 12 amino acids. Trimming took off 4 bases at V and 6 bases at J, with 9 bases between the two ends. This CDR3 is CASSVSGDGYTF. The CDR3 bases are TGTGCCAGCAGTGTTTCCGGGGATGGCTACACCTTC.

The gene calls are TRBV7-8 and TRBJ2-7; 9 bases match TRBD1. V gave up 1 base and J gave up 5 bases; unmatched junction bases: 3. Germline CDR1 and CDR2: SGHVS and FQNEAQ. This CDR3 region has 14 residues. CDR3 sequence (DNA): TGTGCCAGCAGCTTAGGGGACAGGGCCCACGAGCAGTACTTC. Its protein is CASSLGDRAHEQYF.

The rearrangement joins TRBV6-1 to TRBJ1-5; D ambiguous. The V gene lost 8 bases and the J gene lost 2 bases, with 10 bases spanning the gap. The CDR3 covers 13 residues. The V gene's germline CDR1 is MNHNS and CDR2 SASEGT. The CDR3 here is CASRGPGNQPQHF. In nucleotides, the CDR3 is TGTGCCAGCCGGGGTCCGGGCAATCAGCCCCAGCATTTT.

V and J are TRBV6-6 and TRBJ1-1; D unresolved. Germline V gives CDR1 MNHNY, CDR2 SVGAGI (reference sequence). CDR3 length: 11 residues. V gave up 10 bases and J gave up 4 bases, with 10 bases separating them. Here the CDR3 DNA reads TGTGCCACCCTCCAGGTCACTGAAGCTTTCTTT. Protein: CATLQVTEAFF.

DNA of the CDR3: TGCGCCAGCAGCCCACTAGCGGGCGGCACAGATACGCAGTATTTT. It yields the protein CASSPLAGGTDTQYF. This chain connects TRBV5-1 to TRBJ2-3; 9 nucleotides align to TRBD2. With V trimmed by 4 bases and J by 1 base, 4 bases remained unmatched. The length of the CDR3 is 15 residues. Per germline, CDR1 SGHRS and CDR2 YFSETQ.

This sequence joins TRBV7-8 and TRBJ2-7; 7 bases align to TRBD1. J gave up 2 bases and V 4 bases, and 11 bases lay outside the gene matches. The CDR3 has 16 amino acids. Germline values: CDR1 SGHVS, CDR2 FQNEAQ. The CDR3 region has the DNA TGTGCCAGCAGCTCATATGAACGAACAGGGGCCTACGAGCAGTACTTC. It codes for CASSSYERTGAYEQYF. Combining the CDR3 with reference TRBV7-8 and TRBJ2-7 gives the whole variable domain GAGVSQSPRYKVAKRGQDVALRCDPISGHVSLFWYQQALGQGPEFLTYFQNEAQLDKSGLPSDRFFAERPEGSVSTLKIQRTQQEDSAVYLCASSSYERTGAYEQYFGPGTRLTVT.

Comments on this clone: Because it lacks the conserved phenylalanine or tryptophan at the end, this CDR3 is likely a read error. The chain combines TRBV30 with TRBJ2-7, with D possibly being TRBD2 (6 bases). In germline, CDR1 is GTSNPN, CDR2 SVGIG (reference sequence). The CDR3 has 15 residues. Trimming cost V 5 bases and J 0 bases, with 17 bases left between them. The DNA of the CDR3 is TGTGCCTGGTGGGGACTTTTCTCTCCCTCCTACGAGCAGTACCTC. Protein product: CAWWGLFSPSYEQYL.

V gene TRBV30 combines with J gene TRBJ2-3; 9 bases align to TRBD2. CDR1 and CDR2 from the germline V gene are GTSNPN and SVGIG (reference sequence). The V and J ends lost 2 bases and 2 bases, in that order; junction bases with no gene match: 5. The CDR3 consists of 15 residues. CDR3 in DNA: TGTGCCTGGAGTCGTCTAGCGGGGATCACAGATACGCAGTATTTT. It yields the protein CAWSRLAGITDTQYF.

The J gene is TRBJ1-1, the V gene TRBV6-5; maybe TRBD1 (6 bases). The CDR3 contains 14 residues. The V gene lost 0 bases and the J gene lost 6 bases, with 11 bases spanning the gap. CDR1 MNHEY and CDR2 SVGAGI come from the germline V gene. In nucleotides, the CDR3 is TGTGCCAGCAGTTACTCACAGGGAGGGTCTGAAGCTTTCTTT. Translating gives CASSYSQGGSEAFF.

This clone occurred once. This sequence joins TRBV18 and TRBJ2-6; possible D gene TRBD1, 5 bases. The CDR3 extends over 18 amino acids. The V end was cut by 1 base, the J end by 4 bases, with 17 bases between. Germline lookup yields CDR1 KGHSH and CDR2 LQKENI. The CDR3 DNA sequence: TGTGCCAGCTCACCACAGACGAGAACAGGCTCAGGGGCCAACGTCCTGACTTTC. This translates into CASSPQTRTGSGANVLTF.

V and J are TRBV11-2 and TRBJ2-1; D possibly corresponds to TRBD2 (6 bases). Trimming removed 5 bases at V and 2 bases at J, with 16 bases between. This CDR3 spans 16 amino acids. CDR1 SGHAT and CDR2 FQNNGV come from the germline V gene. Here the CDR3 reads CASSPWVAGTYNEQFF. DNA for the CDR3: TGTGCCAGCAGCCCATGGGTTGCGGGAACCTACAATGAGCAGTTCTTC.

Comment on this clone: Different DNA sequences within this sample yield the same CDR3. The CDR3 DNA sequence: TGTGCAAGTCGCTTAGAAGGTAGGGGAAGGGACACTGAAGCTTTCTTT. Amino acid sequence: CASRLEGRGRDTEAFF. The chain couples TRBV12-2 to TRBJ1-1; the D segment call TRBD1 is taken from the table without a DNA check. TRBV12-2 counts as a pseudogene. CDR3 length: 16 residues.

This rearrangement joins TRBV5-6 to TRBJ1-2, with 12 bases matching TRBD1. The CDR3 length is 15 residues. From germline, CDR1 is SGHDT and CDR2 YYEEEE. V shed 4 bases and J 7 bases; nucleotides not matched to a gene: 8. CDR3 in amino acids: CASSRPGQGASGYTF. Written as DNA, the CDR3 is TGTGCCAGCAGCAGACCGGGACAGGGGGCGAGTGGCTACACCTTC.

This clone was observed a single time. The rearrangement uses TRBV28 and TRBJ1-4, with D perhaps matching TRBD1 (6 bases). The CDR3 contains 18 residues. V lost 1 base and J lost 2, with 17 bases in between. CDR1 and CDR2 from the germline V gene are MDHEN and SYDVKM. Here the CDR3 reads CASSLSGGRGGTNEKLFF. The CDR3 bases are TGTGCCAGCAGTTTATCTGGCGGCAGGGGTGGCACTAATGAAAAACTGTTTTTT. The full variable domain, rest sourced from reference TRBV28 and TRBJ1-4, is DVKVTQSSRYLVKRTGEKVFLECVQDMDHENMFWYRQDPGLGLRLIYFSYDVKMKEKGDIPEGYSVSREKKERFSLILESASTNQTSMYLCASSLSGGRGGTNEKLFFGSGTQLSVL.

This clone was observed a handful of times. The rearrangement uses TRBV27 and TRBJ2-3; 7 nucleotides align to TRBD1. CDR3 length: 15 amino acids. CDR1 is MNHEY, CDR2 SMNVEV, per germline (reference sequence). The V and J ends lost 0 bases and 5 bases, in that order; junction bases with no gene match: 5. The CDR3 here is CASSLSKGAGDTQYF. For the CDR3, the DNA is TGTGCCAGCAGTTTATCGAAGGGGGCGGGAGATACGCAGTATTTT.

The genes are TRBV28 and TRBJ2-4, with D maybe TRBD2 (5 bases). Trimming cost V 7 bases and J 6 bases, with 13 bases left between them. CDR1 is MDHEN, CDR2 SYDVKM, per germline. There are 13 residues in the CDR3. CDR3 bases: TGTGCCAGCATTACTCGGGGATCAAACATTCAGTACTTC. This encodes CASITRGSNIQYF.

J is TRBJ2-5 and V is TRBV6-1, with 7 bases lining up with TRBD1. The last part of the DNA fits TRBJ2-7 better; the J call may be wrong. Per germline, CDR1 MNHNS and CDR2 SASEGT. CDR3 length: 14 amino acids. The CDR3: CASKATGSSYEQYF. CDR3 nucleotides: TGTGCCAGCAAGGCGACAGGGAGCTCCTACGAGCAGTACTTC.

V and J are TRBV5-1 and TRBJ2-3; 7 positions match TRBD2. Germline V gives CDR1 SGHRS, CDR2 YFSETQ. This CDR3 has 16 residues. The trim removed 2 bases at V and 4 bases at J, leaving 10 bases unmatched. The chain's CDR3 is CASSLRPGLSSDTQYF. DNA of the CDR3: TGCGCCAGCAGCTTAAGACCGGGACTATCGTCAGATACGCAGTATTTT.

This rearrangement joins TRBV25-1 to TRBJ2-7, with 9 bases that match TRBD1. Germline CDR1 reads MGHDK; CDR2 reads SYGVNS. J gave up 6 bases and V 6 bases, and 12 bases lay outside the gene matches. The CDR3 has 15 amino acids. CDR3 nucleotide sequence: TGTGCCAGCAGCCCTCAGACAGGGGGGGGGCTCGAGCAGTACTTC. Translation: CASSPQTGGGLEQYF.